This T cell receptor (beta chain) derives from a study of blood T cell repertoires in COVID-19. Sequencing used immunoSEQ multiplex PCR; TCRdb keeps in-frame clones, though not all of them. This table holds around 270,000 clones, over 80% found once. The CDR3 runs to 14 residues. V lost 8 bases to trimming and J lost 2 bases, with 14 bases between them. Germline V gene data show CDR1 as WSHSY and CDR2 as SAAADI. The chain couples TRBV10-2 to TRBJ2-3, with D tentatively TRBD1 (6 bases). The source is a woman aged 35 to 49 who had recovered from COVID-19. The sample taken for sequencing was peripheral blood. DNA of the CDR3: TGCGCCAGCGGATTACAGGGAGACACAGATACGCAGTATTTT. It specifies CASGLQGDTDTQYF.